This T cell receptor (beta chain) originates from a study of immune characterization of retroperitoneal liposarcoma. TCRdb fed the PCR reads into MiXCR, producing one record per CDR3 protein. The sample has approximately 3,200 distinct CDR3 sequences, around 43% seen once. Between the trimmed V and J ends, which lost 5 bases and 2 bases, there was a span of 11 bases. This CDR3 comprises 14 residues. Germline V lookup: CDR1 SGHTA, CDR2 FQGNSA. The receptor's source is a male donor with retroperitoneal liposarcoma. The sample comprised tumor tissue. This chain uses TRBV7-2 with TRBJ2-3; no firm D call. CDR3 sequence: CASSPLSATDTQYF. CDR3 nucleotides: TGTGCCAGCAGCCCCCTGTCGGCCACAGATACGCAGTATTTT.